These T cell receptor beta chains were read from a single sample in a study of T cells after yellow fever vaccination. TCRdb independently ran MiXCR on the 5' RACE reads; one entry per CDR3 protein. Among about 360,000 distinct CDR3 sequences, 6.2% were seen once, and the ten largest hold approximately 15%. The sequenced sample was PBMCs, obtained 5 days after the yellow fever booster vaccination. The receptors come from a young man who received the YFV17D yellow fever vaccine. Each CDR3 is given with its conserved first and last residue. Each record gives: D gene, clone size, J gene, V gene, CDR3 DNA, CDR3 protein. A D gene is named only where the DNA matches it firmly. Size tells how often a clone was seen (once, few, many) or the class of an expanded clone, and some rows leave it out.

d_call: NA
clone_size: many
j_call: TRBJ2-1
v_call: TRBV29-1
cdr3_nt: TGCAGCGTTGGAGGCAATGAGCAGTTCTTC
cdr3_aa: CSVGGNEQFF

d_call: NA
clone_size: many
j_call: TRBJ1-4
v_call: TRBV29-1
cdr3_nt: TGCAGCGTTTTGGGTCCCACTAATGAAAAACTGTTTTTT
cdr3_aa: CSVLGPTNEKLFF

d_call: TRBD2
clone_size: NA
j_call: TRBJ2-7
v_call: TRBV9
cdr3_nt: TGTGCCAGCAGCGTAGGAGGACTAGCGGGAGTGGTCGAGCAGTACTTC
cdr3_aa: CASSVGGLAGVVEQYF

d_call: TRBD2
clone_size: NA
j_call: TRBJ2-1
v_call: TRBV11-2
cdr3_nt: TGTGCCAGTAGGTTGGGACTAGCGGGAGGATTTTACAATGAGCAGTTCTTC
cdr3_aa: CASRLGLAGGFYNEQFF

d_call: NA
clone_size: many
j_call: TRBJ2-3
v_call: TRBV12-3/TRBV12-4
cdr3_nt: TGTGCCAGCAGTTTTCAGGGAGTATACACAGATACGCAGTATTTT
cdr3_aa: CASSFQGVYTDTQYF

d_call: NA
clone_size: many
j_call: TRBJ2-1
v_call: TRBV7-2
cdr3_nt: TGTGCCAGCAGCCTTCGGAGAGACAACTCCTACAATGAGCAGTTCTTC
cdr3_aa: CASSLRRDNSYNEQFF

d_call: NA
clone_size: many
j_call: TRBJ1-5
v_call: TRBV12-3/TRBV12-4
cdr3_nt: TGTGCCAGCAGGGCAGGGCTTGGCAATCAGCCCCAGCATTTT
cdr3_aa: CASRAGLGNQPQHF

d_call: NA
clone_size: NA
j_call: TRBJ2-3
v_call: TRBV7-8
cdr3_nt: TGTGCCAGCGCCCCCCGGGCTAGTTTTTCTCATACGCAGTATTTT
cdr3_aa: CASAPRASFSHTQYF

d_call: NA
clone_size: NA
j_call: TRBJ1-4
v_call: TRBV20-1
cdr3_nt: TGCAGCGCGAGTCGACAGAATGAAAAACTGTTTTTT
cdr3_aa: CSASRQNEKLFF

d_call: NA
clone_size: NA
j_call: TRBJ2-1
v_call: TRBV19
cdr3_nt: TGTGCCAGTAGTGTACCCCCACAGGGCTACAATGAGCAGTTCTTC
cdr3_aa: CASSVPPQGYNEQFF

d_call: TRBD2
clone_size: NA
j_call: TRBJ2-7
v_call: TRBV29-1
cdr3_nt: TGCAGCGCCAGGACTAGCGACTCCTACGAGCAGTACTTC
cdr3_aa: CSARTSDSYEQYF

d_call: NA
clone_size: many
j_call: TRBJ1-1
v_call: TRBV12-3/TRBV12-4
cdr3_nt: TGTGCCAGCAGTTTAGCCGAAGGGAACACTGAAGCTTTCTTT
cdr3_aa: CASSLAEGNTEAFF

d_call: TRBD2
clone_size: NA
j_call: TRBJ2-7
v_call: TRBV5-1
cdr3_nt: TGCGCCAGCAGCTTGTCGGGAGGGACCTACGAGCAGTACTTC
cdr3_aa: CASSLSGGTYEQYF

d_call: NA
clone_size: few
j_call: TRBJ2-3
v_call: TRBV20-1
cdr3_nt: TGCAGTGCGAGTAGGACAGCGATAGGCACAGATACGCAGTATTTT
cdr3_aa: CSASRTAIGTDTQYF

d_call: NA
clone_size: few
j_call: TRBJ2-1
v_call: TRBV11-1
cdr3_nt: TGTGCCAGCAGGCCCGTATGGCGGCACTGGAATGAGCAGTTCTTC
cdr3_aa: CASRPVWRHWNEQFF

d_call: TRBD1
clone_size: many
j_call: TRBJ2-1
v_call: TRBV6-5
cdr3_nt: TGTGCCAGCAGTTACGCCGGGACAGGGGGAATGGGGCAGTTCTTC
cdr3_aa: CASSYAGTGGMGQFF

d_call: TRBD1
clone_size: few
j_call: TRBJ2-2
v_call: TRBV30
cdr3_nt: TGTGCCTGGAGTCCCACCGGGACAGTTTACACCGGGGAGCTGTTTTTT
cdr3_aa: CAWSPTGTVYTGELFF

d_call: NA
clone_size: NA
j_call: TRBJ2-5
v_call: TRBV5-1
cdr3_nt: TGCGCCAGCAGCTTGAATGGAGGAGAGACCCAGTACTTC
cdr3_aa: CASSLNGGETQYF

d_call: NA
clone_size: many
j_call: TRBJ1-1
v_call: TRBV4-3
cdr3_nt: TGCGCCAGCAGCCAAATTGCGGAGGAGGGCACTGAAGCTTTCTTT
cdr3_aa: CASSQIAEEGTEAFF

d_call: NA
clone_size: few
j_call: TRBJ2-1
v_call: TRBV11-2
cdr3_nt: TGTGCCAGCAGCTTAGGGCGGACCCGAGGGTCCAATGAGCAGTTCTTC
cdr3_aa: CASSLGRTRGSNEQFF

d_call: TRBD2
clone_size: many
j_call: TRBJ2-7
v_call: TRBV29-1
cdr3_nt: TGCAGCGTTGACAAGGGACTAGCGGGAGAAGGCGAGCAGTACTTC
cdr3_aa: CSVDKGLAGEGEQYF

d_call: NA
clone_size: many
j_call: TRBJ2-1
v_call: TRBV20-1
cdr3_nt: TGCAGTGCGGGTGGGAGGACTATAAATGAGCAGTTCTTC
cdr3_aa: CSAGGRTINEQFF

d_call: NA
clone_size: NA
j_call: TRBJ2-3
v_call: TRBV5-1
cdr3_nt: TGCGCCAGCAGCCCCGGGGTAGCACTCCGCACAGATACGCAGTATTTT
cdr3_aa: CASSPGVALRTDTQYF

d_call: NA
clone_size: NA
j_call: TRBJ2-7
v_call: TRBV20-1
cdr3_nt: TGCAGTGCTAGAGATAGTGGACGGTTTACCTACGAGCAGTACTTC
cdr3_aa: CSARDSGRFTYEQYF

d_call: TRBD2
clone_size: many
j_call: TRBJ2-1
v_call: TRBV12-3/TRBV12-4
cdr3_nt: TGTGCCAGCAGTTTTGGCGGGAGTGATGAGCAGTTCTTC
cdr3_aa: CASSFGGSDEQFF

d_call: NA
clone_size: NA
j_call: TRBJ2-3
v_call: TRBV29-1
cdr3_nt: TGCAGCGTTGTGGTCGGGAGCACAGATACGCAGTATTTT
cdr3_aa: CSVVVGSTDTQYF

d_call: NA
clone_size: many
j_call: TRBJ2-7
v_call: TRBV5-1
cdr3_nt: TGCGCCAGCAGCTTGTCCTCCGGCCCTCTAGCAGCCTACGAGCAGTACTTC
cdr3_aa: CASSLSSGPLAAYEQYF

d_call: NA
clone_size: NA
j_call: TRBJ2-7
v_call: TRBV12-3/TRBV12-4
cdr3_nt: TGTGCCAGCAGCCAACACGGCGCCCCTTTTAACGAGCAGTACTTC
cdr3_aa: CASSQHGAPFNEQYF

d_call: TRBD2
clone_size: few
j_call: TRBJ2-5
v_call: TRBV7-6
cdr3_nt: TGTGCCAGCAGCCCCTTGGGGGCTAGCGGGAAAGAGACCCAGTACTTC
cdr3_aa: CASSPLGASGKETQYF

d_call: TRBD2
clone_size: few
j_call: TRBJ2-7
v_call: TRBV27
cdr3_nt: TGTGCCAGCAGTCGACCCTCAGCGGGAGGGCCTGGCGAGCAGTACTTC
cdr3_aa: CASSRPSAGGPGEQYF

d_call: TRBD2
clone_size: few
j_call: TRBJ2-7
v_call: TRBV6-2/TRBV6-3
cdr3_nt: TGTGCCAGCAGGATACCGGGACTAGCGTACGAGCAGTACTTC
cdr3_aa: CASRIPGLAYEQYF

d_call: NA
clone_size: few
j_call: TRBJ1-4
v_call: TRBV6-1
cdr3_nt: TGTGCCAGCAGCCCCACCTGGGGAGGCGGTGAAAAACTGTTTTTT
cdr3_aa: CASSPTWGGGEKLFF

d_call: TRBD2
clone_size: many
j_call: TRBJ2-1
v_call: TRBV5-8
cdr3_nt: TGTGCCAGCAGCTTCCTTTCACTAGCGGGAGGCCACAATGAGCAGTTCTTC
cdr3_aa: CASSFLSLAGGHNEQFF

d_call: TRBD2
clone_size: few
j_call: TRBJ2-7
v_call: TRBV6-1
cdr3_nt: TGTGCCAGCGGGGCTAGCGGGTATTCCTACGAGCAGTACTTC
cdr3_aa: CASGASGYSYEQYF

d_call: TRBD2
clone_size: few
j_call: TRBJ2-1
v_call: TRBV19
cdr3_nt: TGTGCCAGTAGTATCCTCGGTTCGGGAGGCTACAATGAGCAGTTCTTC
cdr3_aa: CASSILGSGGYNEQFF

d_call: NA
clone_size: many
j_call: TRBJ2-5
v_call: TRBV5-1
cdr3_nt: TGCGCCAGCAGTTTATCTGAGCTAGCACCAGAGGGGTCAGAGACCCAGTACTTC
cdr3_aa: CASSLSELAPEGSETQYF

d_call: TRBD2
clone_size: NA
j_call: TRBJ2-1
v_call: TRBV28
cdr3_nt: TGTGCCAGCAGGTCGAATAGGGCGGGAGGAATAAATGAGCAGTTCTTC
cdr3_aa: CASRSNRAGGINEQFF

d_call: TRBD1
clone_size: many
j_call: TRBJ2-3
v_call: TRBV15
cdr3_nt: TGTGCCACCAGCAGAGATTGGGACAGGGGGCGAGATACGCAGTATTTT
cdr3_aa: CATSRDWDRGRDTQYF

d_call: NA
clone_size: few
j_call: TRBJ2-4
v_call: TRBV2
cdr3_nt: TGTGCCAGCGACCCGGTTGGGCCGTTCACCAAAAACATTCAGTACTTC
cdr3_aa: CASDPVGPFTKNIQYF

d_call: TRBD1
clone_size: few
j_call: TRBJ2-7
v_call: TRBV18
cdr3_nt: TGTGCCAGCTCTTTCTGGGTCCCCGGACAGGCGGCCTACGAGCAGTACTTC
cdr3_aa: CASSFWVPGQAAYEQYF

d_call: NA
clone_size: few
j_call: TRBJ2-1
v_call: TRBV9
cdr3_nt: TGTGCCAGCAGCGCCTCGACTGCCTACAATGAGCAGTTCTTC
cdr3_aa: CASSASTAYNEQFF